This T cell receptor beta chain emerged from a study of cytomegalovirus exposure and HLA in healthy donors. The donors were in the approximately 110-subject validation cohort; that cohort was separate from the roughly 700-subject first cohort. The protocol was immunoSEQ multiplex PCR, while the TCRdb copy is restricted to in-frame clones and leaves out a portion. Of 150,000 to 200,000 clones in the sample, 85% were seen once. This CDR3 is 11 amino acids long. This chain joins TRBV21-1 and TRBJ1-2. TRBV21-1 is a pseudogene locus. This clonotype was sampled from a man aged 25-40 years in good health and CMV-seropositive. Sequencing input: PBMCs. CDR3 in DNA: TGTGCCAGCTCCCGTAACTATGGCTACACCTTC. It yields the protein CASSRNYGYTF.